This T cell receptor (beta chain) was captured by sequencing in a study of T cell repertoires in cytomegalovirus infection (dated 2019 in TCRdb). Broadly, across the study: Recently identified HLA-C-restricted CMV epitopes, whose presentation resists viral immunomodulation, were targeted by peptide stimulations together with well-studied HLA-B-restricted epitopes. Donor HLA type was relevant to the analysis, because carriage of CMV infection together with the matching HLA type was indicated by public TCR beta signatures.

The sample's treatment or condition label, decoded: in vitro stimulation with specific CMV peptide epitopes to enrich CMV-specific T cells. According to the germline V gene, CDR1 reads SGHTA and CDR2 reads FQGTGA. Trimming takes 2 bases from V and 5 bases from J, and the germline ends sit 9 bases apart. Counted from cysteine to phenylalanine, this CDR3 has 13 amino acids. Of all the DNA, just the CDR3 is kept, 39 bases in frame from base 1. Notes on this clonotype: It lacks a known antigen. The input lacks base qualities; no much larger clone sits a single base away.

Beyond this particular receptor, the publication reports: In both this cohort and an independent roughly 400-donor cohort, the cumulative frequency of public TCR beta family members distinguished carriers of CMV infection plus the relevant HLA type. In the ex vivo response, HLA-C-restricted CMV-specific TCR beta clonotypes were dominant, and in two of eight donors the single most frequent clonotype came from this HLA-C-restricted group.

Instrument used: Illumina HiSeq 1500. The raw public data were reprocessed by TCRdb itself: fastp quality trimming at Q25, MiXCR clonotype calling, in-frame beta chains only. A single entry per CDR3 protein holds the most common genes and DNA from its merged rows. A total of hundreds of thousands of distinct CDR3 sequences appear in this sample, almost 30% of them only once. Roughly 20% of the sample comes from the top ten. This receptor was identified in a human donor in good health (CMV status not recorded). Some clones in this sample may be carry-over from other donors' samples. The sample in question was cultured PBMCs, obtained from culture after CMV antigen stimulation. The chain links TRBV7-3 with TRBJ1-1, with an unclear D gene assignment. The CDR3 protein sequence reads: CASSLDAATEAFF. The nucleotides are TGTGCCAGCAGCTTAGATGCGGCGACTGAAGCTTTCTTT.